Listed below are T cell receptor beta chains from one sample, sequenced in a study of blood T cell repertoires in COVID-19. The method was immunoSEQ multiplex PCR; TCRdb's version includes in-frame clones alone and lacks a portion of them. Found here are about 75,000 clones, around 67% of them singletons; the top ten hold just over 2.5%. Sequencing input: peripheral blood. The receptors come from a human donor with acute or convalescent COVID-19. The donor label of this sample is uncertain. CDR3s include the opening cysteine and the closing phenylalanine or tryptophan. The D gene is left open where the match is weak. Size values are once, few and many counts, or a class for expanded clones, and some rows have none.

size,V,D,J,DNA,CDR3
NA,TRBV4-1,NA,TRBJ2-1,TGCGCCAGCAGCCCGGGAGCGGGCTGGGAGCAGTTCTTC,CASSPGAGWEQFF
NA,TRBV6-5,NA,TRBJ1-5,TGTGCCAGCAGTTTTGCGACAGGACCCCCTCATCAGCCCCAGCATTTT,CASSFATGPPHQPQHF
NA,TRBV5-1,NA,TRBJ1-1,TGCGCCAGCAGCCCTGGACAGTATCTGAACACTGAAGCTTTCTTT,CASSPGQYLNTEAFF
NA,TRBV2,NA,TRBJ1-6,TGTGCCAGTGGGGGCGGGCGGGCAACCTATTCACCCCTCCACTTT,CASGGGRATYSPLHF
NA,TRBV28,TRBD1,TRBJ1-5,TGTGCCAGCAGTTACAGACAGGGGGCTGGGTCAGCCCAGCATTTT,CASSYRQGAGSAQHF
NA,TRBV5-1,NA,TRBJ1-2,TGCGCCAGCAGCTTGGCCCCCGGACAGTACGGCTACACCTTC,CASSLAPGQYGYTF
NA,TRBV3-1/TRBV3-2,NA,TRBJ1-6,TGTGCCAGCAGCCAAGTGTTCGGGGGAGGATCACCCCTCCACTTT,CASSQVFGGGSPLHF
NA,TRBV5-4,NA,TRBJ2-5,TGTGCCAGCAGCTTGGGGGCCCGCTCTGGCCAAGAGACCCAGTACTTC,CASSLGARSGQETQYF
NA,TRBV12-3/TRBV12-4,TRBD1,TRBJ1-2,TGTGCCAGCAGTCGGACAGGGAATGGCTACACCTTC,CASSRTGNGYTF
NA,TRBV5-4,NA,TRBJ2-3,TGTGCCAGCAGCTTGGGGGCCACAGGAGGGCTATTCGGGGATACGCAGTATTTT,CASSLGATGGLFGDTQYF
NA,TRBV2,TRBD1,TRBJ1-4,TGTGCCAGCCAAGGGGGGACAGGGCTTGAAAAACTGTTTTTT,CASQGGTGLEKLFF
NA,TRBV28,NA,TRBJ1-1,TGTGCCAGCAGTCCTTTAGGGGTGAACACTGAAGCTTTCTTT,CASSPLGVNTEAFF
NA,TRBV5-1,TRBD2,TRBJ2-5,TGCGCCAGCAGCTTGGCCTGGGGGGGCCAAGAGACCCAGTACTTC,CASSLAWGGQETQYF
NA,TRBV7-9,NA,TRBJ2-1,TGTGCCAGCAGCTTACGGGGTCGACGGCAGGACAATGAGCAGTTCTTC,CASSLRGRRQDNEQFF
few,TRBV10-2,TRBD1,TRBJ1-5,TGCGCCAGCAGCGTCAGGGGGAGTCAGCCCCAGCATTTT,CASSVRGSQPQHF
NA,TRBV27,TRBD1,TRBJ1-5,TGTGCCAGCGGAAGACAGGGAAACAATCAGCCCCAGCATTTT,CASGRQGNNQPQHF
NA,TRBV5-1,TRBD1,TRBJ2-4,TGCGCCAGCAGCTTGGGACAGGGGGACCGAGGCAAAAACATTCAGTACTTC,CASSLGQGDRGKNIQYF
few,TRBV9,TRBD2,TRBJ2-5,TGTGCCAGCAGCGTAGGGACTAGCGGCAAAGAGACCCAGTACTTC,CASSVGTSGKETQYF
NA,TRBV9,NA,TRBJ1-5,TGTGCCAGCGGTAGGGAGAGCAATCAGCCCCAGCATTTT,CASGRESNQPQHF
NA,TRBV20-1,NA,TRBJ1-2,TGCAGTGATGGCGGCTACACCTTC,CSDGGYTF
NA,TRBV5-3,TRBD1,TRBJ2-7,TGTGCAGATCAACAGGGGGTCCCCTACGAGCAGTACTTC,CADQQGVPYEQYF
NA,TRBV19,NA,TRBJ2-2,TGTGCCAGTAGTTTAACAGGGGCGGGAACCGGGGAGCTGTTTTTT,CASSLTGAGTGELFF